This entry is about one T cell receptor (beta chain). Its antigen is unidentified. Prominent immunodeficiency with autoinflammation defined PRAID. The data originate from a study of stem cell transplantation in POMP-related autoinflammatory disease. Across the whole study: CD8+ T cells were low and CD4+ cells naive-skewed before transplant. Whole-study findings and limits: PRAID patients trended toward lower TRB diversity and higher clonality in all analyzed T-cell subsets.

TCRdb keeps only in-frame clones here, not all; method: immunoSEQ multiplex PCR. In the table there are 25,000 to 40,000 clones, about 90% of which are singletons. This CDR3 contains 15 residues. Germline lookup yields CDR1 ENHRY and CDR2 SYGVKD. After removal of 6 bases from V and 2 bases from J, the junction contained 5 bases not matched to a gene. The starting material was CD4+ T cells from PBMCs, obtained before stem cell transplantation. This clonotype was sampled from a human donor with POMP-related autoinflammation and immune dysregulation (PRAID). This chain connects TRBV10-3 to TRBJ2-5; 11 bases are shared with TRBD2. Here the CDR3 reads CAISSGLAAQETQYF. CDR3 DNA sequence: TGTGCCATCAGCTCGGGACTAGCGGCTCAAGAGACCCAGTACTTC.